This T cell receptor beta chain stems from a study of response to subunit inactivated influenza vaccine. Overall study results and limits: Seasonal influenza vaccination, on each occasion, was suggested by the authors to recruit few new T cells.

TCRdb ran MiXCR on the RT-PCR reads and lists one entry per CDR3 protein. The data contain a few hundred thousand distinct CDR3 sequences, 10% to 12% of them seen just once; the ten biggest clones take up approximately 10%. The CDR3 has 13 amino acids. Trimming removed 0 bases from V and 6 bases from J, with 9 bases in between. Germline loops: CDR1 MNHEY, CDR2 SMNVEV (reference sequence). This clonotype has just a few counts. No antigen is known for it. Another study also made use of these data, one on T cells expressing NK-cell markers. This second study says: UMI-tagged 5'RACE template switching yielded the TCR beta cDNA. Among eight sequenced donors, seven carried HCMV seropositivity while one was seronegative.

The chain carries TRBV27 and TRBJ2-7; D remains unclear. The sample was PBMCs from blood, taken on the day of vaccination. This sequence originates from a man aged 50 to 59 who received an inactivated influenza vaccine. CDR3 protein: CASSLSGWSEQYF. The CDR3 region has the DNA TGTGCCAGCAGTTTATCGGGTTGGAGCGAGCAGTACTTC.